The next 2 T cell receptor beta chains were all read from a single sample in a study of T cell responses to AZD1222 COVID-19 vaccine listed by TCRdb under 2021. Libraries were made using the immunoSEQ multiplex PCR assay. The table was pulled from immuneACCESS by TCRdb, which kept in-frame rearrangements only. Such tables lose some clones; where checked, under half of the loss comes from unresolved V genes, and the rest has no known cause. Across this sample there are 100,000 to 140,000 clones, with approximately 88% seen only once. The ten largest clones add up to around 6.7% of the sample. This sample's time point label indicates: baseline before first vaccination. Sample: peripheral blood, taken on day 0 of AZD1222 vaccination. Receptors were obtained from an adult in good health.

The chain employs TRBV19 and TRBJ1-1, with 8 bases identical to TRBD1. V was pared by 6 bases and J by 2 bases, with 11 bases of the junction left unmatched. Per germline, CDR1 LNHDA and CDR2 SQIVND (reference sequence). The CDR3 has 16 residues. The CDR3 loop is CASSLIPTGGNTEAFF. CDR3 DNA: TGTGCCAGTAGCTTAATACCAACAGGGGGAAACACTGAAGCTTTCTTT.

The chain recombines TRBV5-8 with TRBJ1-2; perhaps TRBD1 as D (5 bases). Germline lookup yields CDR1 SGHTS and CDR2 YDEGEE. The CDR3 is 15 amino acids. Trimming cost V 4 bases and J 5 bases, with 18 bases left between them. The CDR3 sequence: CASSRWGSNTYGYTF. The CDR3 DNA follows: TGTGCCAGCAGCCGTTGGGGCAGTAACACGTATGGCTACACCTTC.